What follows are 15 T cell receptor beta chains derived from one specimen sequenced in a study of beta chain features in type 1 diabetes. Study conclusions and caveats: Shortening that was moderate but significant affected the TCRB CDR3s of Type 1 diabetes patients in all four CD4+ subsets.

Antigens of these TCRs are unknown. The entirety of the isolated RNA underwent reverse transcription, so expressed TCRB transcripts were sequenced. Using immunoSEQ multiplex PCR, the repertoire was profiled, and TCRdb retains in-frame clones only, with some absent. The table lists 60,000 or so clones, 50% to 55% of them singletons, with roughly 2.5% in the top ten. Source material: Tregs from blood. The origin of the receptors is a woman in her thirties or forties with type 1 diabetes.

This clone was detected only a few times. The gene calls are TRBV7-9 and TRBJ1-2, with D possibly matching TRBD1 (6 bases). This CDR3 comprises 12 residues. Germline V gene data show CDR1 as SEHNR and CDR2 as FQNEAQ (reference sequence). Between the trimmed V and J ends, which lost 1 base and 8 bases, there was a span of 8 bases. The CDR3 DNA follows: TGTGCCAGCAGCTTAGTAGGGGGAGGCTACACCTTC. Translated, it gives CASSLVGGGYTF.

This chain uses TRBV9 with TRBJ1-6; perhaps TRBD1 as D (6 bases). The CDR3 loop spans 16 amino acids. Germline CDR1 is SGDLS and CDR2 is YYNGEE. V was trimmed by 4 bases and J by 1 base, leaving 12 bases between them. The CDR3 DNA reads TGTGCCAGCAGCCCGGGAGGGGGATCCTATAATTCACCCCTCCACTTT. Translation: CASSPGGGSYNSPLHF.

This chain uses TRBV19 with TRBJ2-1, with 10 bases fitting TRBD2. Trimming took 5 bases from V and 4 from J; bases not matched to a gene: 14. The CDR3 contains 18 residues. CDR1 and CDR2 (germline): LNHDA, SQIVND (reference sequence). The CDR3: CASSPSRGTSASYNEQFF. The DNA of the CDR3 is TGTGCCAGTAGTCCCTCCCGGGGGACTAGCGCGTCTTACAATGAGCAGTTCTTC.

The chain employs TRBV19 and TRBJ2-7; D might be TRBD1 (5 bases). V dropped 6 bases and J dropped 7 bases, with 16 bases sitting between them. The V gene's germline CDR1 is LNHDA and CDR2 SQIVND (reference sequence). CDR3 length equals 13 residues. CDR3 nucleotides: TGTGCCAGTAGATGGACCCAGGGTGGTGAGCAGTACTTC. Its protein product is CASRWTQGGEQYF.

This clone has a handful of counts. V gene TRBV6-6 combines with J gene TRBJ2-7; weak D call: TRBD1 (5 bases). Trimming took off 0 bases at V and 0 bases at J, with 12 bases between the two ends. The CDR3 length is 16 residues. Per the germline V gene, CDR1 is MNHNY and CDR2 is SVGAGI (reference sequence). The CDR3 bases are TGTGCCAGCAGTTACTCATGGGGCGGCCCCTCCTACGAGCAGTACTTC. Translation: CASSYSWGGPSYEQYF.

This clone occurred a few times. The DNA for the CDR3 is TGTGCCAGCAGCTGGAGGAGAGATACGCAGTATTTT. Residues: CASSWRRDTQYF. The chain joins TRBV7-9 to TRBJ2-3, with a weak D call TRBD2 (5 bases). The V end was cut by 4 bases, the J end by 5 bases, with 7 bases between. This CDR3 contains 12 residues. Germline CDR1 and CDR2: SEHNR and FQNEAQ (reference sequence).

The chain uses TRBV9 and TRBJ2-7; D ambiguous. The germline V and J ends were trimmed by 3 bases and 4 bases, with 8 bases remaining between them. This CDR3 has 12 amino acids. CDR1 is SGDLS and CDR2 is YYNGEE in the germline V gene. In nucleotides, the CDR3 is TGTGCCAGCAGCGCAACACCGTACGAGCAGTACTTC. It is translated as CASSATPYEQYF. The full variable domain, its missing parts supplied by reference TRBV9 and TRBJ2-7, is DSGVTQTPKHLITATGQRVTLRCSPRSGDLSVYWYQQSLDQGLQFLIQYYNGEERAKGNILERFSAQQFPDLHSELNLSSLELGDSALYFCASSATPYEQYFGPGTRLTVT.

This clone was detected a few times. The chain employs TRBV5-4 and TRBJ1-5; 7 bases are a match to TRBD1. CDR1 and CDR2 from the germline V gene are SGHNT and YYREEE (reference sequence). This CDR3 comprises 15 residues. The J segment lost 0 bases and the V segment lost 5 bases, leaving 5 bases of the junction unmatched. The CDR3 bases are TGTGCCAGCAGTAGGGGACAGCGTAGCAATCAGCCCCAGCATTTT. It yields the protein CASSRGQRSNQPQHF.

The chain uses TRBV7-3 and TRBJ2-7, with D possibly matching TRBD2 (5 bases). Germline V gene lookup returns CDR1 SGHTA and CDR2 FQGTGA. The CDR3 extends over 17 amino acids. The ends were cut back, 5 bases at V and 1 base at J, with 21 bases in the middle. For the CDR3, the DNA is TGTGCCAGCAGCCGGTTAATCGGGGTATTGAGGTCCTACGAGCAGTACTTC. Translating it yields CASSRLIGVLRSYEQYF.

The gene calls are TRBV7-8 and TRBJ1-4; D not certain. The CDR3 is 13 amino acids. CDR1 is SGHVS, CDR2 FQNEAQ, per germline. Deletions cut 3 bases from V and 5 bases from J, with 7 bases between. CDR3 sequence: CASSFDGNEKLFF. DNA of the CDR3: TGTGCCAGCAGCTTCGACGGGAATGAAAAACTGTTTTTT.

This clone was recorded only once. The chain uses TRBV5-1 and TRBJ2-1; D unresolved. The CDR3 spans 12 residues. Germline V gene data show CDR1 as SGHRS and CDR2 as YFSETQ. Trimming took 1 base from V and 5 from J, leaving 4 bases between them. For the CDR3, the DNA is TGCGCCAGCAGCTTGACTGACAATGAGCAGTTCTTC. Residues: CASSLTDNEQFF.

This rearrangement joins TRBV29-1 to TRBJ2-7; D might be TRBD2 (6 bases). Germline-derived CDR1 and CDR2 are SQVTM and ANQGSEA. The CDR3 has 14 amino acids. Trimming cost V 4 bases and J 0 bases, with 13 bases left between them. The CDR3 here is CSVAPAGSSYEQYF. The CDR3 region has the DNA TGCAGCGTTGCCCCGGCCGGGAGCTCCTACGAGCAGTACTTC.

V and J are TRBV4-1 and TRBJ2-3, with 16 bases that match TRBD2. V lost 5 bases, J lost 0 bases, and 8 bases stayed unmatched. Germline V lookup: CDR1 MGHRA, CDR2 YSYEKL. CDR3 size: 19 residues. The CDR3 region is CASSSGLAGGSLSTDTQYF. CDR3 DNA sequence: TGCGCCAGCAGCTCGGGACTAGCGGGAGGGTCCTTAAGCACAGATACGCAGTATTTT.

The chain joins TRBV18 to TRBJ1-5; 10 bases align to TRBD1. The CDR3 totals 15 residues. V lost 3 bases, J lost 7 bases, and 6 bases stayed unmatched. Looked up from germline, CDR1 is KGHSH and CDR2 is LQKENI. The CDR3 region has the DNA TGTGCCAGCTCACCGGGACAGGGGACGTTGCAGCCCCAGCATTTT. Translating gives CASSPGQGTLQPQHF. Filled out from reference TRBV18 and TRBJ1-5, the complete variable domain reads NAGVMQNPRHLVRRRGQEARLRCSPMKGHSHVYWYRQLPEEGLKFMVYLQKENIIDESGMPKERFSAEFPKEGPSILRIQQVVRGDSAAYFCASSPGQGTLQPQHFGDGTRLSIL.

The table lists this clone with a few counts. The chain is built from TRBV7-2 and TRBJ1-2; D call uncertain. CDR1 and CDR2 (germline): SGHTA, FQGNSA. The CDR3 is 13 amino acids. The V end was cut by 1 base, the J end by 1 base, with 4 bases between. CDR3 sequence: CASSLDSNYGYTF. DNA for the CDR3: TGTGCCAGCAGCTTAGACAGTAACTATGGCTACACCTTC.